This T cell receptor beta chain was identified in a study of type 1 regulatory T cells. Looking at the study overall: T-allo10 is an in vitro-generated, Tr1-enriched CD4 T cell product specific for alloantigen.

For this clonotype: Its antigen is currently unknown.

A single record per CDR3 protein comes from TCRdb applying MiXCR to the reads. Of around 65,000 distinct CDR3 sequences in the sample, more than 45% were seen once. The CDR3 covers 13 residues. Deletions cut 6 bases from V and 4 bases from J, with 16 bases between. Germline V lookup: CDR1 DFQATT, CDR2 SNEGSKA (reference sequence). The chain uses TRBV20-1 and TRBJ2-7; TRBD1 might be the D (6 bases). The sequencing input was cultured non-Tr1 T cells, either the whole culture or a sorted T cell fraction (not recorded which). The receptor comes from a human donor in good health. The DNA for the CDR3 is TGCAGTGCCAAAAATAACGACAGGTACGAGCAGTACTTC. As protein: CSAKNNDRYEQYF.